Reported below is one TCR beta chain. Its antigen is currently unknown. This specimen belongs to a study of CD8 T cells in ankylosing spondylitis. Germline V gene data show CDR1 as DFQATT and CDR2 as SNEGSKA (reference sequence). This CDR3 contains 16 residues. Trimming cost V 5 bases and J 5 bases; bases outside gene matches: 8. TCRdb re-called the 5' RACE reads with MiXCR, one entry per CDR3 protein. The repertoire holds some 840,000 distinct CDR3 sequences, with approximately 10% as singletons. Whole-study findings and limits: Among TCR beta sequences, a motif of under ten highly homologous variants appeared characteristic of ankylosing spondylitis blood.

Sequenced sample: blood, either unsorted or a sorted T cell fraction (not recorded which). This chain links TRBV20-1 with TRBJ2-2; TRBD2 matches at 13 bases. The origin of this receptor is a male donor with ankylosing spondylitis. The CDR3 sequence: CSAPEKTSGRTGELFF. CDR3 nucleotides: TGCAGTGCTCCAGAAAAGACTAGCGGGAGGACCGGGGAGCTGTTTTTT.